This is a list of T cell receptor beta chains from one sample in a study of blood T cell repertoires in COVID-19. Libraries were prepared by immunoSEQ multiplex PCR; TCRdb keeps only in-frame clonotypes and omits some of them. The sample holds about 140,000 clones, about three quarters seen once. Sequenced: peripheral blood. These receptors all stem from a man at least 80 years old with acute or convalescent COVID-19. The CDR3 runs from the conserved cysteine through the conserved F or W. The D gene is left open where the match is weak. Clone size is not always given. Where it is, it says once, few, many or a class for expanded clones.

V: TRBV19
size: -
J: TRBJ2-5
length: 12
D: -
CDR3: CAAVDSQETQYF
DNA: TGTGCCGCCGTGGACAGTCAAGAGACCCAGTACTTC

V: TRBV7-9
size: -
J: TRBJ1-3
length: 11
D: -
CDR3: CASSPKDTIYF
DNA: TGTGCCAGCAGTCCTAAAGACACCATATATTTT

V: TRBV11-2
size: -
J: TRBJ1-4
length: 16
D: TRBD1
CDR3: CASSLGGTGGREKLFF
DNA: TGTGCCAGCAGCTTAGGAGGGACAGGGGGACGGGAAAAACTGTTTTTT

V: TRBV6-2/TRBV6-3
size: -
J: TRBJ2-7
length: 14
D: -
CDR3: CASSYLEQGWEQYF
DNA: TGTGCCAGCAGTTACCTGGAACAGGGTTGGGAGCAGTACTTC

V: TRBV19
size: -
J: TRBJ1-6
length: 16
D: TRBD1
CDR3: CASSPPGQGANSPLHF
DNA: TGTGCCAGTAGTCCGCCAGGACAGGGGGCGAATTCACCCCTCCACTTT

V: TRBV27
size: -
J: TRBJ2-7
length: 15
D: -
CDR3: CASSGSGHSIYEQYF
DNA: TGTGCCAGCAGCGGGAGCGGGCACAGTATTTACGAGCAGTACTTC

V: TRBV28
size: once
J: TRBJ1-5
length: 12
D: -
CDR3: CAARRSYQPQHF
DNA: TGTGCGGCGAGGAGGAGTTATCAGCCCCAGCATTTT

V: TRBV28
size: -
J: TRBJ2-7
length: 11
D: -
CDR3: CASSLLYEQYF
DNA: TGTGCCAGCAGTTTACTCTACGAGCAGTACTTC

V: TRBV24-1
size: -
J: TRBJ2-1
length: 16
D: TRBD2
CDR3: CATSDSTSGTTNEQFF
DNA: TGTGCCACCAGTGACTCCACTAGCGGGACTACCAATGAGCAGTTCTTC

V: TRBV10-3
size: -
J: TRBJ2-7
length: 15
D: TRBD2
CDR3: CAIRTSGASGDEQYF
DNA: TGTGCCATCAGGACTAGCGGGGCGTCCGGGGACGAGCAGTACTTC

V: TRBV24-1
size: -
J: TRBJ2-1
length: 16
D: TRBD1
CDR3: CATSDFGGQGYNEQFF
DNA: TGTGCCACCAGTGATTTTGGGGGACAGGGGTACAATGAGCAGTTCTTC

V: TRBV28
size: -
J: TRBJ2-4
length: 16
D: TRBD1
CDR3: CASRPWTGAAKNIQYF
DNA: TGTGCCAGCAGACCCTGGACAGGGGCAGCCAAAAACATTCAGTACTTC

V: TRBV9
size: few
J: TRBJ2-3
length: 16
D: TRBD2
CDR3: CASSVTPGGVADTQYF
DNA: TGTGCCAGCAGCGTAACCCCCGGGGGGGTGGCAGATACGCAGTATTTT

V: TRBV29-1
size: -
J: TRBJ2-7
length: 14
D: TRBD1
CDR3: CSVRQGTSDAEQYF
DNA: TGCAGCGTTCGACAGGGGACCTCGGATGCGGAGCAGTACTTC

V: TRBV5-1
size: few
J: TRBJ2-7
length: 15
D: -
CDR3: CASSLRGRGDSEQYF
DNA: TGCGCCAGCAGCTTAAGGGGCCGTGGTGATAGCGAGCAGTACTTC

V: TRBV7-2
size: -
J: TRBJ2-5
length: 12
D: -
CDR3: CASSLTSGTQYF
DNA: TGTGCCAGCAGCTTAACTTCAGGGACCCAGTACTTC

V: TRBV18
size: -
J: TRBJ2-7
length: 13
D: -
CDR3: CASSPDFLRGQYF
DNA: TGTGCCAGCTCACCAGATTTTTTGAGAGGGCAGTACTTC

V: TRBV5-1
size: -
J: TRBJ2-7
length: 17
D: TRBD2
CDR3: CASSRGLAVGASYEQYF
DNA: TGCGCCAGCAGCCGCGGACTAGCGGTCGGGGCCTCCTACGAGCAGTACTTC

V: TRBV3-1/TRBV3-2
size: many
J: TRBJ2-7
length: 12
D: -
CDR3: CASSQVRYEQYF
DNA: TGTGCCAGCAGCCAAGTACGGTACGAGCAGTACTTC

V: TRBV29-1
size: -
J: TRBJ2-1
length: 12
D: TRBD1
CDR3: CSVEATGTGEFF
DNA: TGCAGCGTTGAAGCAACCGGGACAGGGGAGTTCTTC

V: TRBV7-2
size: -
J: TRBJ2-5
length: 13
D: -
CDR3: CASTGGLTETQYF
DNA: TGTGCCAGCACCGGGGGTCTGACCGAGACCCAGTACTTC

V: TRBV5-1
size: -
J: TRBJ2-3
length: 15
D: TRBD2
CDR3: CASSLVAGGPDTQYF
DNA: TGCGCCAGCAGCTTGGTAGCGGGAGGCCCAGATACGCAGTATTTT

V: TRBV5-4
size: -
J: TRBJ2-7
length: 15
D: TRBD1
CDR3: CASSFYRTGGSEQYF
DNA: TGTGCCAGCAGCTTTTACCGGACAGGGGGCAGCGAGCAGTACTTC

V: TRBV24-1
size: -
J: TRBJ2-2
length: 15
D: TRBD2
CDR3: CASSDRDYNTGELFF
DNA: TGTGCCTCCAGCGACCGGGACTATAACACCGGGGAGCTGTTTTTT

V: TRBV29-1
size: once
J: TRBJ1-1
length: 12
D: -
CDR3: CSARRGNTEAFF
DNA: TGCAGCGCTCGCAGGGGGAACACTGAAGCTTTCTTT

V: TRBV6-2/TRBV6-3
size: -
J: TRBJ1-1
length: 13
D: -
CDR3: CASSYSAGLEAFF
DNA: TGTGCCAGCAGTTACTCGGCCGGGTTAGAAGCTTTCTTT

V: TRBV5-8
size: -
J: TRBJ2-3
length: 16
D: TRBD2
CDR3: CASSLWGSGGTDTQYF
DNA: TGTGCCAGCAGCTTGTGGGGTAGCGGGGGTACAGATACGCAGTATTTT

V: TRBV12-3/TRBV12-4
size: -
J: TRBJ1-1
length: 13
D: TRBD1
CDR3: CASEDRPNTEAFF
DNA: TGTGCCAGCGAGGACAGGCCGAACACTGAAGCTTTCTTT

V: TRBV9
size: few
J: TRBJ2-6
length: 14
D: -
CDR3: CASSTRGGANVLTF
DNA: TGTGCCAGCAGCACACGTGGTGGGGCCAACGTCCTGACTTTC

V: TRBV7-2
size: -
J: TRBJ1-2
length: 13
D: -
CDR3: CASSLTGPLGYTF
DNA: TGTGCCAGCAGCTTAACGGGTCCGTTGGGCTACACCTTC

V: TRBV19
size: -
J: TRBJ2-7
length: 15
D: TRBD2
CDR3: CASKLRGAGVYEQYF
DNA: TGTGCCAGTAAACTCCGGGGAGCGGGGGTCTACGAGCAGTACTTC

V: TRBV4-1
size: -
J: TRBJ1-1
length: 15
D: -
CDR3: CASSQSPGMNTEAFF
DNA: TGCGCCAGCAGCCAATCCCCCGGGATGAACACTGAAGCTTTCTTT

V: TRBV18
size: -
J: TRBJ1-5
length: 16
D: -
CDR3: CASSPYEQGSGQPQHF
DNA: TGTGCCAGCTCACCGTACGAACAGGGTTCGGGTCAGCCCCAGCATTTT

V: TRBV9
size: -
J: TRBJ2-5
length: 14
D: TRBD1
CDR3: CASSPRDSQETQYF
DNA: TGTGCCAGCAGCCCCCGGGACAGCCAAGAGACCCAGTACTTC

V: TRBV29-1
size: -
J: TRBJ2-3
length: 13
D: -
CDR3: CSVEGQMRDTQYF
DNA: TGCAGCGTTGAAGGCCAAATGCGGGATACGCAGTATTTT

V: TRBV19
size: once
J: TRBJ2-2
length: 15
D: TRBD1
CDR3: CASRVDRANTGELFF
DNA: TGTGCCAGTAGAGTGGACAGGGCGAACACCGGGGAGCTGTTTTTT

V: TRBV7-2
size: few
J: TRBJ2-2
length: 16
D: -
CDR3: CASSLVDTGETGELFF
DNA: TGTGCCAGCAGCTTAGTTGACACCGGGGAGACCGGGGAGCTGTTTTTT